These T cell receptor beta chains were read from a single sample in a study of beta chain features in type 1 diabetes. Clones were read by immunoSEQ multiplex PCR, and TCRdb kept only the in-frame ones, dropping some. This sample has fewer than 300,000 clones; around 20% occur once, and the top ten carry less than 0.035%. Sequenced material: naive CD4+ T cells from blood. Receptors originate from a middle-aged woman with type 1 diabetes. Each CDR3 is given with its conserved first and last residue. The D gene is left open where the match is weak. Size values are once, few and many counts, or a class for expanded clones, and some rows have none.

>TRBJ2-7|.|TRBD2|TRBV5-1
TGCGCCAGCAGCAGTGCCGGACTAGCGGGCTACGAGCAGTACTTC
CASSSAGLAGYEQYF
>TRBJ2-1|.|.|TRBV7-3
TGTGCCAGCAGTTACCGGCAGGGCCATTACAATGAGCAGTTCTTC
CASSYRQGHYNEQFF
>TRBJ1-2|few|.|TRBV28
TGTGCCAGCAGCCAGTTGGATGGCTACACCTTC
CASSQLDGYTF
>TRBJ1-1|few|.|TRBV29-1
TGCAGCGTTGCTAGGGAGTGGGCTGAAGCTTTCTTT
CSVAREWAEAFF
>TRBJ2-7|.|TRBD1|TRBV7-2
TGTGCCAGCAGCTTAGCGACAGGGGGGGAGCAGTACTTC
CASSLATGGEQYF
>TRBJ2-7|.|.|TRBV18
TGTGCCAGCTCCCCCGTTCGCGGGGCCTCCTACGAGCAGTACTTC
CASSPVRGASYEQYF
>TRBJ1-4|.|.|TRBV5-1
TGCGCCAGCAGCTTTGGGCAGGGGCTGCCTAATGAAAAACTGTTTTTT
CASSFGQGLPNEKLFF
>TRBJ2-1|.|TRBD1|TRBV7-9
TGTGCCAGCAGCTTGGGACAGATTACGAATGAGCAGTTCTTC
CASSLGQITNEQFF
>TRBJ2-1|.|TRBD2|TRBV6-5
TGTGCCAGCCGTCAGCGGGAGTTGGCCTACAATGAGCAGTTCTTC
CASRQRELAYNEQFF
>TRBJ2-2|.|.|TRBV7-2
TGTGCCAGCAGCTTGGCAGGGGCGGGTTACACCGGGGAGCTGTTTTTT
CASSLAGAGYTGELFF
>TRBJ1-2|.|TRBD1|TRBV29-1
TGCAGCACGACGACAGGGCCTAACTATGGCTACACCTTC
CSTTTGPNYGYTF
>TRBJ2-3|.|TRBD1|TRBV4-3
TGCGCCAGCAGCCAAGTGGGAGAGGGGACAGCCACAGATACGCAGTATTTT
CASSQVGEGTATDTQYF
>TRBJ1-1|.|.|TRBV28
TGTGCCAGCAGCCGAGACAGTTGGAACACTGAAGCTTTCTTT
CASSRDSWNTEAFF
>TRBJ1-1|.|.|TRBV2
TGTGCCAGCAGTGAAAGGGGGAACACTGAAGCTTTCTTT
CASSERGNTEAFF
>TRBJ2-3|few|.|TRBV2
TGTGCCAGCAGCAACACCACACCGAATACGCAGTATTTT
CASSNTTPNTQYF
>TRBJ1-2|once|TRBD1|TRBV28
TGTGCCAGCAGTCCCGCCGGGACAGGGGTCTGGGGCTACACCTTC
CASSPAGTGVWGYTF
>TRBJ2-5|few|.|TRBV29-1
TGCAGCGTTGGTGGCAGGGTCTATGAGAAGACCCAGTACTTC
CSVGGRVYEKTQYF
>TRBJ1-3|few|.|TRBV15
TGTGCCACCAGCCCTGACGGGTCAAAGTCTGGAAACACCATATATTTT
CATSPDGSKSGNTIYF
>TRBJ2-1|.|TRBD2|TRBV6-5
TGTGCCAGCAGCCCCGTTGGGCGGGAGGCCATTATCCTTTTCTTC
CASSPVGREAIILFF
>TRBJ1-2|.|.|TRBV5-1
TGCGCCAGCAGCCCAGAGGAGTATGGCTACACCTTC
CASSPEEYGYTF
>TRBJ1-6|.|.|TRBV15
TGTGCCACCAGCAGAACCACTAGGACTGGACTTAATTCACCCCTCCACTTT
CATSRTTRTGLNSPLHF
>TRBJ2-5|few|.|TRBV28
TGTGCCAGCAGTTTGGATACAGGGTTATCAGAGACCCAGTACTTC
CASSLDTGLSETQYF
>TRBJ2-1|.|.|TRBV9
TGTGCCAGCAGCGTAGCGTCGGGAAATGAGCAGTTCTTC
CASSVASGNEQFF
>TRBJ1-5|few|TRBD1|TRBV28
TGTGCCAGCAGCCCGGACAGGGGGATTCAGCCCCAGCATTTT
CASSPDRGIQPQHF
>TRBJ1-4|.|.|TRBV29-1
TGCAGCGTGGGGGGTGTGACTAATGAAAAACTGTTTTTT
CSVGGVTNEKLFF
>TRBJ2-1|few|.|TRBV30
TGTGCCTGGAGTCCCTGCCCGGGCTCCTACAATGAGCAGTTCTTC
CAWSPCPGSYNEQFF
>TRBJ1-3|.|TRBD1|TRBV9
TGTGCCAGCAGCCTTTCGGGACAGAGAAACACCATATATTTT
CASSLSGQRNTIYF
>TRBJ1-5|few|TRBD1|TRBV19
TGTGCCAGTAGTGACTACAGGGGGCGCGGGAATCAGCCCCAGCATTTT
CASSDYRGRGNQPQHF
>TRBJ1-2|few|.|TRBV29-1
TGCAGCGTTGAGACCGGACTCTATGGCTACACCTTC
CSVETGLYGYTF
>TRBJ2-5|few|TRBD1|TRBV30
TGTGCCTGGAGTGTACAGGGGGCAGAGACCCAGTACTTC
CAWSVQGAETQYF
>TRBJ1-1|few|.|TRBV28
TGTGCCAGCAGTTTGCCCCGTGGGCTGAACACTGAAGCTTTCTTT
CASSLPRGLNTEAFF
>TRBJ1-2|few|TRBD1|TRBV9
TGTGCCAGCAGCCCCCCGCGACAGGGGGGTCCTAACTATGGCTACACCTTC
CASSPPRQGGPNYGYTF
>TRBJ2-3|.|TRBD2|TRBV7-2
TGTGCCAGCAGCTTAAGAACTAGCGGGGGGAACACAGATACGCAGTATTTT
CASSLRTSGGNTDTQYF
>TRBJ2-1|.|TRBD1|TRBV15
TGTGCCACCACAAGGGACAGGGGAGGTCATGAGCAGTTCTTC
CATTRDRGGHEQFF
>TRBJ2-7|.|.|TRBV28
TGTGCCAGCACCGCCGGGGCCTACGAGCAGTACTTC
CASTAGAYEQYF
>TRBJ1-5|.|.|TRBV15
TGTGCCACCAGCAGAGAGGTCAGTAGCAATCAGCCCCAGCATTTT
CATSREVSSNQPQHF
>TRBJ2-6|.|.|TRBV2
TGTGCCAGCATCAGGGATGGGGCCAACGTCCTGACTTTC
CASIRDGANVLTF
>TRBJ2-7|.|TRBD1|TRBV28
TGTGCCAGCAGTACCCGGGACAGGGAAAGCTCCTACGAGCAGTACTTC
CASSTRDRESSYEQYF
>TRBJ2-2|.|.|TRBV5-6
TGTGCCAGCAGCTTGAAAGGGGTTAACACCGGGGAGCTGTTTTTT
CASSLKGVNTGELFF
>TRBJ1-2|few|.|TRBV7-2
TGTGCCAGCAGCTTAGTTTCAGGAACAGCAACTAACTATGGCTACACCTTC
CASSLVSGTATNYGYTF
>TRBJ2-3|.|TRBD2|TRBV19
TGTGCCAGTAGTATGTCTAGCGGAACCACAGATACGCAGTATTTT
CASSMSSGTTDTQYF
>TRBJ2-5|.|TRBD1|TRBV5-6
TGTGCCAGCAGCTTCGGACAACCAGGGGGGACCCAGTACTTC
CASSFGQPGGTQYF
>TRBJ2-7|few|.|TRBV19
TGTGCCGCCGGGGACTCCAGCTACGAGCAGTACTTC
CAAGDSSYEQYF
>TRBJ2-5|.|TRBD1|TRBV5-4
TGTGCCAGCAGCCTCTCACCCGGGACAGGAGGGGAGACCCAGTACTTC
CASSLSPGTGGETQYF
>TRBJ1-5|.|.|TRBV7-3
TGTGCCAGCAGCTTAGGGGGGGGAAATCAGCCCCAGCATTTT
CASSLGGGNQPQHF
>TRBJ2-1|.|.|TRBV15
TGTGCCACCAGCAGACCGGGACTGGAAATAAATGAGCAGTTCTTC
CATSRPGLEINEQFF